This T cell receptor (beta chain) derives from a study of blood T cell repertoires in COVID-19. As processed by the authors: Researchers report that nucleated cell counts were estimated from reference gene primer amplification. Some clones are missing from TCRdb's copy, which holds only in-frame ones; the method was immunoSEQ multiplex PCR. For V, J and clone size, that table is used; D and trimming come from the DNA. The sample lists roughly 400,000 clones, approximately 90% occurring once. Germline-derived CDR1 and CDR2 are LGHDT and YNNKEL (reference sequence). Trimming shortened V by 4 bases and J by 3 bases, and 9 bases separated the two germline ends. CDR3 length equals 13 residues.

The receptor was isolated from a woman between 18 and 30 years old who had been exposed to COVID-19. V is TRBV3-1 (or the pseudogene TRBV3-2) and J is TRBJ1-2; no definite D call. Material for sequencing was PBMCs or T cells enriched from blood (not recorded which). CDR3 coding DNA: TGTGCCAGCAGCCGGAACAGTGACTATGGCTACACCTTC. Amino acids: CASSRNSDYGYTF.